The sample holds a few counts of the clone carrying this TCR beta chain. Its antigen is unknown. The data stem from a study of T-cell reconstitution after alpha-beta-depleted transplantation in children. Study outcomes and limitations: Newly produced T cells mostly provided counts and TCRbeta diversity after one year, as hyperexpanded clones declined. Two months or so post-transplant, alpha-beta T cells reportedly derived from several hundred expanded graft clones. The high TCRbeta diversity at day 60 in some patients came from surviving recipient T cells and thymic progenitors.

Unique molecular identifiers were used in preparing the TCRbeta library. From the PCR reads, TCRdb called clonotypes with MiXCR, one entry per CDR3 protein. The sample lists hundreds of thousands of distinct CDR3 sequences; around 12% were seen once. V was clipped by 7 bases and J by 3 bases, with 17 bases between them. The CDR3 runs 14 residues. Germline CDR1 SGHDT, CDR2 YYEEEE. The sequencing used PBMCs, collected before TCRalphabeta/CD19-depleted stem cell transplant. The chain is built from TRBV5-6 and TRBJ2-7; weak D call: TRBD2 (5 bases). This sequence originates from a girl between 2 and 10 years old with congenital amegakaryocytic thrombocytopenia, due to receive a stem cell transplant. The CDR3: CASHVDGGFYEQYF. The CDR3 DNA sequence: TGTGCCAGCCACGTGGACGGAGGTTTCTACGAGCAGTACTTC.